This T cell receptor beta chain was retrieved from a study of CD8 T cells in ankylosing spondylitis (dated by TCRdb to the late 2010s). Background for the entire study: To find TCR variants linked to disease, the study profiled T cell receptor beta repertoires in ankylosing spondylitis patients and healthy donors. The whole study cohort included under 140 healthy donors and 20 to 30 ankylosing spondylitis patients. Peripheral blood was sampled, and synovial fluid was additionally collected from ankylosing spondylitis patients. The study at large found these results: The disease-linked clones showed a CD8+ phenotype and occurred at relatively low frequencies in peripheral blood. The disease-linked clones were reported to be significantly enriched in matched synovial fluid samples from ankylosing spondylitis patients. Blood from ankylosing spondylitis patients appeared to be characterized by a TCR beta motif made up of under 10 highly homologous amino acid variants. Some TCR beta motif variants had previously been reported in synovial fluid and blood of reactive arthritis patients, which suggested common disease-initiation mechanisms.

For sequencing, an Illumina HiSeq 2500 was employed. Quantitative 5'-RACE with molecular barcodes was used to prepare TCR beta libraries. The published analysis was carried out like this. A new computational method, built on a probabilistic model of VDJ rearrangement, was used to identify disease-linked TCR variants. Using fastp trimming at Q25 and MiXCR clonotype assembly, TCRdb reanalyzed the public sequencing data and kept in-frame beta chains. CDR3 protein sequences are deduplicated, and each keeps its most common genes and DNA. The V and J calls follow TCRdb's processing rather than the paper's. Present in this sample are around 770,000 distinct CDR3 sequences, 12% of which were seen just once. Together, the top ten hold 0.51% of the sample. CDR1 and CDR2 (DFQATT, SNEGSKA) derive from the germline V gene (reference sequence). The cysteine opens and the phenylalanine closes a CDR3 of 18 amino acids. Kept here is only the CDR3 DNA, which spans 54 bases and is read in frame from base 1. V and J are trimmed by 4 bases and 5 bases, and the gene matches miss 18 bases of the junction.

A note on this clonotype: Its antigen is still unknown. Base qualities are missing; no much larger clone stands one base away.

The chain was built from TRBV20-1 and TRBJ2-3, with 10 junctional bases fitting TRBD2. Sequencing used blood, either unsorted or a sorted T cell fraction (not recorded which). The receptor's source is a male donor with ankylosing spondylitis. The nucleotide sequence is TGCAGTGCTACCCCCGGACTAGCGGCGACACACGGACGAGATACGCAGTATTTT. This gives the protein CSATPGLAATHGRDTQYF.